Listed below are T cell receptor beta chains from one sample, sequenced in a study of CD8+ T cells in alopecia areata. TCRdb's table, derived via immunoSEQ multiplex PCR, lists solely in-frame clones and lacks some. The table lists a few hundred thousand clones, roughly three fifths of them singletons. This specimen was CD4+ T cells sorted from blood, taken at week 44, from a patient treated with tofacitinib. Receptors were obtained from a human donor with alopecia areata. Both conserved end residues are part of each CDR3. A D gene is named only where the DNA matches it firmly. For some rows the clone size is stated as once, few or many, or as a class when expanded; others skip it.

V	D	J	size	DNA	CDR3
TRBV6-5	-	TRBJ1-1	-	TGTGCCAGCAGTTACTCTGCGGGAATAGCTGAAGCTTTCTTT	CASSYSAGIAEAFF
TRBV29-1	TRBD1	TRBJ2-4	-	TGCAGCGCGGAAGACAGGGTAATTCAGTACTTC	CSAEDRVIQYF
TRBV7-9	TRBD1	TRBJ2-7	-	TGTGCCAGCAGCTTAGACGGGACAGGCGCCTACGAGCAGTACTTC	CASSLDGTGAYEQYF
TRBV30	-	TRBJ2-7	few	TGTGCCTGGATAAGGGGTGCCGAGCAGTACTTC	CAWIRGAEQYF
TRBV5-1	-	TRBJ1-6	-	TGCGCCAGCAGCTTGGATACCGGGACGATTAATTCACCCCTCCACTTT	CASSLDTGTINSPLHF
TRBV4-3	-	TRBJ1-4	-	TGCGCCAGCAGCCAAGGAAGGGATTGGGGTGAAAAACTGTTTTTT	CASSQGRDWGEKLFF
TRBV11-2	TRBD2	TRBJ2-1	-	TGTGCCAGCACTAGGGAGGGGTATGAGCAGTTCTTC	CASTREGYEQFF
TRBV6-6	-	TRBJ1-2	few	TGTGCCAGCAGTAACGACGGGACCGTTAACTATGGCTACACCTTC	CASSNDGTVNYGYTF
TRBV19	-	TRBJ2-6	-	TGTGCCAGTGGTATACACTCTGGGGCCAACGTCCTGACTTTC	CASGIHSGANVLTF
TRBV25-1	-	TRBJ2-7	-	TGTGCCAGCAACGGGGAAAGCGAGCAGTACTTC	CASNGESEQYF
TRBV29-1	TRBD2	TRBJ2-1	few	TGCAGCGTTGATATAGCGGGCGATGAGCAGTTCTTC	CSVDIAGDEQFF
TRBV30	-	TRBJ1-5	-	TGTGCCTGGAGTCAGTCAGGGGATCAGCCCCAGCATTTT	CAWSQSGDQPQHF
TRBV29-1	-	TRBJ1-2	-	TGCAGCGTTGAAGATCCAGGTACGGTGAGCTACACCTTC	CSVEDPGTVSYTF
TRBV5-5	-	TRBJ1-1	few	TGTGCCAGCAGCTTGGCCTCCCTCGAAGCTTTCTTT	CASSLASLEAFF
TRBV6-1	-	TRBJ1-2	few	TGTGCCAGCAGTGAAGAAGGCAGGGTGGGCTACACCTTC	CASSEEGRVGYTF
TRBV30	-	TRBJ1-6	-	TGTGCCTGGAGGGGGGAGAATAATTCTCCCCTCCACTTT	CAWRGENNSPLHF
TRBV30	-	TRBJ1-5	-	TGTGCCTGGAGCCCGGGGCCAGTTTCGTATCAGCCCCAGCATTTT	CAWSPGPVSYQPQHF
TRBV10-3	-	TRBJ2-7	-	TGTGCCATCAGTGCAGCAGGGGTTTCCTACGAGCAGTACTTC	CAISAAGVSYEQYF
TRBV29-1	TRBD1	TRBJ2-7	-	TGCAGCGTGGGGACAGGGGGGTTGATCTACGAGCAGTACTTC	CSVGTGGLIYEQYF
TRBV10-3	TRBD1	TRBJ1-6	-	TGTGCCATCAGCGTTGAGACAGGGATCGGGTCACCCCTCCACTTT	CAISVETGIGSPLHF
TRBV11-2	TRBD1	TRBJ2-7	-	TGTGCCAGCAGCTACGGACAGGCGACCTACGAGCAGTACTTC	CASSYGQATYEQYF
TRBV18	TRBD2	TRBJ2-1	few	TGTGCCAGCTCCGAAAGGACTAGCGGCTTTGAGCAGTTCTTC	CASSERTSGFEQFF
TRBV9	-	TRBJ2-4	-	TGTGCCAGCAGCGCCTCCGAAGGGTTCCAAAACATTCAGTACTTC	CASSASEGFQNIQYF
TRBV2	-	TRBJ1-6	-	TGTGCCAGCAGGATCGAGTTAAGACCCCTCCACTTT	CASRIELRPLHF
TRBV11-2	-	TRBJ1-3	-	TGTGCCAGCAGCTTAGGAACTGGAAACACCATATATTTT	CASSLGTGNTIYF
TRBV2	-	TRBJ2-2	-	TGTGCCACCTCATCTTGGGACGCCGGGGAGCTGTTTTTT	CATSSWDAGELFF
TRBV29-1	-	TRBJ2-3	-	TGCAGCGTTAGTATGGACTCCTCTAGCACAGATACGCAGTATTTT	CSVSMDSSSTDTQYF
TRBV27	TRBD2	TRBJ2-1	-	TGTGCCAGCACCCCGGGACTAGCGGCTCCCTACAATGAGCAGTTCTTC	CASTPGLAAPYNEQFF
TRBV7-8	-	TRBJ1-1	-	TGTGCCAGCAGGTACAGGGAGAACACTGAAGCTTTCTTT	CASRYRENTEAFF
TRBV2	-	TRBJ1-1	-	TGTGCCAGCAGTGAAGCGCGATCAGGGGCTGAAGCTTTCTTT	CASSEARSGAEAFF
TRBV29-1	TRBD1	TRBJ2-1	-	TGCAGCGGGGGCCGGGACAGGGGACACGATGAGCAGTTCTTC	CSGGRDRGHDEQFF